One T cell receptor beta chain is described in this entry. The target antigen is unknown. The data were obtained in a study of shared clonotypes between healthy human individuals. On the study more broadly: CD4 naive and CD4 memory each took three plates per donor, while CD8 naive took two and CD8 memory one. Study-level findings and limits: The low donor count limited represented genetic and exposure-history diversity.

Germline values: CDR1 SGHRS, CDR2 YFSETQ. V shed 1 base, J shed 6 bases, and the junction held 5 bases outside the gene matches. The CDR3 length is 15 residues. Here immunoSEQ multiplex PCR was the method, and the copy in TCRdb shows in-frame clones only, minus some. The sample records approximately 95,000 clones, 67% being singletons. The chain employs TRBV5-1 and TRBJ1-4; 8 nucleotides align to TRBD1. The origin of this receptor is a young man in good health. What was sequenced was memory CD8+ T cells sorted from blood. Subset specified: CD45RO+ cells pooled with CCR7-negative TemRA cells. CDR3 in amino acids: CASSLQGAFDEKLFF. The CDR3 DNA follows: TGCGCCAGCAGCTTGCAGGGGGCATTTGATGAAAAACTGTTTTTT.